This TCR beta chain was sequenced for a study of radiotherapy plus CTLA-4 blockade in lung cancer. General study points: After radiotherapy and ipilimumab, tumor-derived clones expanded in peripheral blood.

About this clone itself: Its antigen remains unidentified.

Using immunoSEQ multiplex PCR, the repertoire was profiled, and TCRdb retains in-frame clones only, with some absent. Found here are roughly 45,000 clones, roughly 60% of them singletons; the top ten hold roughly 20%. The TCR comes from a human donor with non-small cell lung cancer who had a partial response to radiotherapy plus ipilimumab. Specimen: peripheral blood, collected from a patient treated with radiotherapy plus ipilimumab.

CDR3 region: CSVGEYGYTF. The CDR3 coding sequence is TGCAGTGTAGGGGAATATGGCTACACCTTC. The V and J genes are TRBV20-1 and TRBJ1-2; maybe TRBD1 (5 bases). Germline V gene sequence: CDR1 DFQATT, CDR2 SNEGSKA (reference sequence). The germline V and J ends were trimmed by 7 bases and 5 bases, with 8 bases remaining between them. The CDR3 runs to 10 residues.